This entry lists 19 T cell receptor beta chains sequenced from one sample in a study of shared clonotypes between healthy human individuals. Generated by immunoSEQ multiplex PCR, the TCRdb table keeps only in-frame clones and is missing some. The sample holds 1.5 million to 2.5 million clones; approximately 94% are singletons and the top ten take less than 1.5%. Naivety among CD8 cells was defined by CD45RO negativity and positive CCR7 selection, thereby excluding terminally differentiated effector memory CD45RA+ cells. The sample taken for sequencing was naive CD8+ T cells sorted from blood. Source of these receptors: a man younger than 30 in good health.

The V and J genes are TRBV7-2 and TRBJ2-7; D possibly uses TRBD1 or TRBD2 (5 bases each). CDR3 size: 14 residues. Germline CDR1 reads SGHTA; CDR2 reads FQGNSA. V gave up 5 bases and J gave up 0 bases, with 11 bases separating them. The CDR3 nucleotides are TGTGCCAGCAGCCACGAGGGGTTCTCCTACGAGCAGTACTTC. Encoded protein: CASSHEGFSYEQYF.

The chain combines TRBV5-1 with TRBJ1-4; D may be TRBD1 (5 bases). This CDR3 contains 11 residues. Trimming removed 4 bases from V and 8 bases from J, with 6 bases in between. The germline gives CDR1 SGHRS, CDR2 YFSETQ. The chain's CDR3 is CASSEGEKLFF. CDR3 bases: TGCGCCAGCAGCGAGGGGGAAAAACTGTTTTTT.

V usage is TRBV23-1 and J usage is TRBJ2-2; D is undetermined. TRBV23-1 is noted as an ORF with a role that remains uncertain. V was shortened by 5 bases and J by 6 bases, with 7 bases between the two germline ends. The CDR3 length is 12 residues. The CDR3 DNA sequence: TGCGCCAGCAGTTCTAATCCCGGGGAGCTGTTTTTT. The encoded protein is CASSSNPGELFF.

V is TRBV27 and J is TRBJ2-7; D tentatively reads TRBD1 or TRBD2 (5 bases each). V was shortened by 5 bases and J by 3 bases, with 20 bases between the two germline ends. CDR3 length: 16 amino acids. Germline CDR1 reads MNHEY; CDR2 reads SMNVEV (reference sequence). The CDR3 loop is CASSPSWGTEYYEQYF. The DNA of the CDR3 is TGTGCCAGCAGTCCCAGTTGGGGGACGGAGTACTACGAGCAGTACTTC.

The V call is TRBV6-6, the J call TRBJ2-7; no firm D call. Trimming shortened V by 2 bases and J by 2 bases, and 13 bases separated the two germline ends. The germline gives CDR1 MNHNY, CDR2 SVGAGI (reference sequence). The CDR3 consists of 15 residues. The CDR3 nucleotides are TGTGCCAGCAGTTACGAATCGGACGGAGCCTACGAGCAGTACTTC. This codes for CASSYESDGAYEQYF.

The chain couples TRBV10-3 to TRBJ2-7, with TRBD2 matching over 11 bases. The CDR3 has 17 residues. The ends lost 3 bases at V and 1 base at J; junction bases unmatched: 8. Germline V gene lookup returns CDR1 ENHRY and CDR2 SYGVKD. The CDR3 is CAISDLPTSGTSYEQYF. DNA of the CDR3: TGTGCCATCAGTGACCTTCCGACTAGCGGGACATCCTACGAGCAGTACTTC.

J is TRBJ1-1 and V is TRBV9; D may be TRBD1 (5 bases). Trimming cost V 4 bases and J 3 bases, with 13 bases left between them. This CDR3 is built from 14 residues. Germline values: CDR1 SGDLS, CDR2 YYNGEE. The CDR3 nucleotides are TGTGCCAGCAGCCGGGGGTCCCTTGACACTGAAGCTTTCTTT. It encodes CASSRGSLDTEAFF.

The chain has TRBV4-1 and TRBJ2-2, with 7 bases aligning to TRBD2. The length of the CDR3 is 17 residues. Germline lookup yields CDR1 MGHRA and CDR2 YSYEKL. Germline trimming cut 0 bases from V and 4 bases from J; bases unmatched to any gene: 8. The CDR3 DNA reads as TGCGCCAGCAGCCAAGACCGGAGCGGGAAACTCACCGGGGAGCTGTTTTTT. It is translated as CASSQDRSGKLTGELFF.

The chain recombines TRBV4-1 with TRBJ1-1, with D possibly matching TRBD1 (6 bases). V was cut by 2 bases and J by 10 bases, with 20 bases left in between. This CDR3 region has 15 residues. Germline CDR1 and CDR2: MGHRA and YSYEKL. For the CDR3, the DNA is TGCGCCAGCAGCCAAAGGGGGGATCTCGGGGTGGGAGCTTTCTTT. Amino acid sequence: CASSQRGDLGVGAFF.

The chain has TRBV4-3 and TRBJ2-7, with D perhaps TRBD1 (7 bases). The CDR3 has 14 residues. Trimming stripped 0 bases from V and 6 bases from J, with 12 bases between. Germline V CDR1 and CDR2: LGHNA, YSLEER. This CDR3 reads CASSQDGQGGEQYF. DNA for the CDR3: TGCGCCAGCAGCCAAGATGGGCAGGGGGGCGAGCAGTACTTC.

V gene TRBV4-1 combines with J gene TRBJ1-5; D uncertain. V shed 0 bases and J shed 5 bases, with 8 bases lying between them. The CDR3 covers 14 residues. Germline CDR1 is MGHRA and CDR2 is YSYEKL. CDR3 nucleotides: TGCGCCAGCAGCCAAGATACAGCCGATCAGCCCCAGCATTTT. Translation gives CASSQDTADQPQHF.

The chain combines TRBV4-1 with TRBJ1-2; the D is unclear. V was pared by 1 base and J by 0 bases, with 9 bases between. This CDR3 spans 15 amino acids. Germline CDR1 and CDR2: MGHRA and YSYEKL. CDR3 DNA: TGCGCCAGCAGCCAAGGGGGAACAACTAACTATGGCTACACCTTC. It translates to CASSQGGTTNYGYTF.

The chain is built from TRBV14 and TRBJ2-7, with 8 bases matching TRBD1. Trimming at V came to 3 bases and at J to 9 bases, leaving 7 bases not matched to a gene. CDR1 and CDR2 from the germline V gene are SGHDN and FVKESK. The CDR3 extends over 13 amino acids. CDR3 amino acids: CASSQLQGDRQYF. Written as DNA, the CDR3 is TGTGCCAGCAGCCAGTTACAGGGGGATAGGCAGTACTTC. Full variable domain (outside the CDR3, taken from reference TRBV14 and TRBJ2-7): EAGVTQFPSHSVIEKGQTVTLRCDPISGHDNLYWYRRVMGKEIKFLLHFVKESKQDESGMPNNRFLAERTGGTYSTLKVQPAELEDSGVYFCASSQLQGDRQYFGPGTRLTVT.

This clone was counted once. V usage is TRBV4-3 and J usage is TRBJ1-1, with D possibly TRBD1 on 5 matching bases. The V and J ends lost 1 base and 4 bases respectively, with 13 bases between them. Per germline, CDR1 LGHNA and CDR2 YSLEER. The CDR3 is 15 amino acids. The CDR3, as DNA: TGCGCCAGCAGCCAAGGGGTCGCAGGGAGCACTGAAGCTTTCTTT. It codes for CASSQGVAGSTEAFF.

A note on this clone: Distinct nucleotide sequences in the sample also encode this CDR3. This sequence joins TRBV6-5 and TRBJ2-2; D gene unclear. CDR3 size: 15 residues. Per the germline V gene, CDR1 is MNHEY and CDR2 is SVGAGI. Deletions cut 2 bases from V and 1 base from J, with 8 bases between. CDR3: CASSYAGLNTGELFF. In DNA, the CDR3 is TGTGCCAGCAGTTACGCAGGTTTGAACACCGGGGAGCTGTTTTTT.

The gene calls are TRBV6-5 and TRBJ2-5; D gene ambiguous. The germline V gene has CDR1 MNHEY and CDR2 SVGAGI. This CDR3 comprises 16 residues. V lost 2 bases and J lost 2, with 15 bases in between. The CDR3 DNA sequence: TGTGCCAGCAGTTACAGGAGTGCTACCAGACAAGAGACCCAGTACTTC. The encoded protein is CASSYRSATRQETQYF.

This clone was found once. Other DNA sequences in this sample translate to the same CDR3. The chain uses TRBV4-1 and TRBJ2-7; the match to TRBD1 covers 8 bases. The germline V gene encodes CDR1 MGHRA and CDR2 YSYEKL. The CDR3 sequence is 14 residues long. Trimming cost V 4 bases and J 2 bases; bases outside gene matches: 4. For the CDR3, the DNA is TGCGCCAGCAGCCTATCAGGGGGCACCTACGAGCAGTACTTC. It translates to CASSLSGGTYEQYF.

The V and J genes are TRBV6-1 and TRBJ2-7, with D perhaps matching TRBD2 (6 bases). This CDR3 spans 12 amino acids. The germline CDR1 and CDR2 sequences are MNHNS and SASEGT. V was trimmed by 7 bases and J by 2 bases, leaving 9 bases between them. CDR3 bases: TGTGCCAGCATGGGACTTCCCTACGAGCAGTACTTC. Amino acid sequence: CASMGLPYEQYF.

The V gene is TRBV5-1, the J gene TRBJ2-3; 7 bases map to TRBD2. The CDR3 runs 14 residues. V lost 7 bases to trimming and J lost 4 bases; unmatched junction nucleotides: 9. Germline V CDR1 and CDR2: SGHRS, YFSETQ. The CDR3 DNA is TGCGCCAGCCGATACCGGGACTATTCAGATACGCAGTATTTT. Its protein is CASRYRDYSDTQYF.